This T cell receptor (beta chain) was recorded in a study of human T cells and chemical hapten exposure. Looking at the study overall: Patch tests applied 0.01% DPC to the upper back and were scored after 6 days. Notes on the study in general: Once DPC sensitization occurred, TCRs above 1 in 1000 frequency showed no change.

Germline V gives CDR1 MNHNY, CDR2 SVGAGI (reference sequence). The length of the CDR3 is 13 residues. Deletions cut 9 bases from V and 2 bases from J, with 11 bases between. Turning to this clonotype: What it binds is unknown.

The time point was: pre-sensitization, week 0. Stated treatment: therapeutic diphenylcyclopropenone sensitization with weekly scalp DPC. Extraction yielded total RNA from whole blood (unfractionated). Each CDR3 protein gets one entry after TCRdb re-called the RACE reads with MiXCR. The repertoire holds tens of thousands of distinct CDR3 sequences, with about 9.3% as singletons. V and J are TRBV6-6 and TRBJ1-5, with D unresolved. This specimen was whole blood, taken in connection with sensitization to the hapten diphenylcyclopropenone (DPC). The TCR was taken from a man aged 50 to 60 with alopecia areata. Some clones in this sample may be carry-over from other donors' samples. CDR3 nucleotides: TGTGCCAGTCAAGACGTTCGCAATCAGCCCCAGCATTTT. Amino acid sequence: CASQDVRNQPQHF.